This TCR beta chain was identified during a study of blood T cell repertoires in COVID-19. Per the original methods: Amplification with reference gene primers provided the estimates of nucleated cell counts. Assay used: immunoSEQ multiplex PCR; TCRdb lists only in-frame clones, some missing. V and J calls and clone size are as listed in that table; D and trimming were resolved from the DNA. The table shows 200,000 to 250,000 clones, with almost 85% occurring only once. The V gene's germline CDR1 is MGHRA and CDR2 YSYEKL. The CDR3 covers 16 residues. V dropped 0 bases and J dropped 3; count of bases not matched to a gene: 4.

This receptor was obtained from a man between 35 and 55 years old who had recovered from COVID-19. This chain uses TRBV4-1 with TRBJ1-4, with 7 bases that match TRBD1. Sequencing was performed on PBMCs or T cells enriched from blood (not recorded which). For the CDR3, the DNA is TGCGCCAGCAGCCAAGAAGGGGGACAGTCTAATGAAAAACTGTTTTTT. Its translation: CASSQEGGQSNEKLFF.